This record looks at one TCR beta chain sequence and its context. Its target is not known. This sample was taken from a study of cytomegalovirus exposure and HLA in healthy donors. Study conclusions and caveats: A reported reduction in N-insertions relative to the approximately 670-donor mean was seen in an Asian-associated ancestry cluster in a later analysis. Serostatus for CMV was the only available immune exposure information. Later on, a genetic analysis was performed. It linked a missense variant in DCLRE1C with V- and J-gene trimming of TCR beta. In a later analysis, DRB1 alleles had the most associated TCRs; HLA-C alleles the fewest.

13 Jbeta primers and 60 Vbeta primers were used for the PCR. Method: immunoSEQ multiplex PCR; TCRdb's copy keeps in-frame clones and lacks some. This sample yields approximately 110,000 clones, of which 55% to 75% are seen a single time; 8% to 8.5% belongs to the top ten. This sequence originates from a woman in her thirties or forties in good health and CMV-seropositive. Sample: PBMCs.

CDR3 nucleotide sequence: TGTGCCAGCAGCCTCGAATGGAGCAATGAGCAGTTCTTC. Translation: CASSLEWSNEQFF. This chain links TRBV5-6 with TRBJ2-1; D unclear. The V end was cut by 4 bases, the J end by 6 bases, with 11 bases between. The CDR3 extends over 13 amino acids. Germline V gives CDR1 SGHDT, CDR2 YYEEEE. The whole variable domain, remainder taken from reference TRBV5-6 and TRBJ2-1, is DAGVTQSPTHLIKTRGQQVTLRCSPKSGHDTVSWYQQALGQGPQFIFQYYEEEERQRGNFPDRFSGHQFPNYSSELNVNALLLGDSALYLCASSLEWSNEQFFGPGTRLTVL.